The 11 T cell receptor beta chains in this list originate from one sample, sequenced in a study of blood T cell repertoires in COVID-19. Sequencing used immunoSEQ multiplex PCR; TCRdb keeps in-frame clones, though not all of them. The sample carries 250,000 or so clones, about 88% recorded once. The sequenced material came from peripheral blood. Source of these receptors: a woman in her forties who had recovered from COVID-19.

The chain joins TRBV28 to TRBJ1-1; D possibly corresponds to TRBD1 (6 bases). This CDR3 spans 13 amino acids. Germline loops: CDR1 MDHEN, CDR2 SYDVKM. The V end lost 7 bases, the J end lost 1 base, and 10 bases lay between the germline ends. In DNA, the CDR3 is TGTGCCAGCAATCAGGGGCAGAACACTGAAGCTTTCTTT. It yields the protein CASNQGQNTEAFF.

V and J are TRBV6-5 and TRBJ2-3; D perhaps matches TRBD2 (6 bases). The CDR3 loop spans 16 amino acids. Trimming shortened V by 0 bases and J by 1 base, and 11 bases separated the two germline ends. From germline, CDR1 is MNHEY and CDR2 SVGAGI. CDR3 in amino acids: CASSYSGGGGTDTQYF. The CDR3 region has the DNA TGTGCCAGCAGTTACTCGGGCGGAGGGGGCACAGATACGCAGTATTTT.

The V gene is TRBV6-2 or TRBV6-3, the J gene TRBJ2-5, with D possibly matching TRBD1 (6 bases). Trimming shortened V by 3 bases and J by 2 bases, and 22 bases separated the two germline ends. The germline gives CDR1 MNHEY, CDR2 SVGEGT. There are 18 residues in the CDR3. The CDR3 spells CASSYPLGQGNEQETQYF. For the CDR3, the DNA is TGTGCCAGCAGTTATCCATTGGGCCAGGGGAACGAACAAGAGACCCAGTACTTC.

This clone occurred once. V is TRBV7-8 and J is TRBJ2-7; 8 nucleotides align to TRBD2. This CDR3 spans 16 amino acids. V shed 1 base and J 3 bases; nucleotides not matched to a gene: 8. The V gene's germline CDR1 is SGHVS and CDR2 FQNEAQ. The CDR3 protein is CASSLEGYAGGYEQYV. Written as DNA, the CDR3 is TGTGCCAGCAGCTTAGAGGGTTATGCGGGGGGCTACGAGCAGTACGTC.

V gene TRBV10-2 combines with J gene TRBJ1-4; 7 nucleotides agree with TRBD1. Germline lookup yields CDR1 WSHSY and CDR2 SAAADI. The CDR3 consists of 14 residues. V gave up 6 bases and J gave up 8 bases; unmatched junction bases: 9. As DNA, the CDR3 is TGCGCCAGCAGGTCCGGGACAGCCGAGGAAAAACTGTTTTTT. Translated: CASRSGTAEEKLFF.

CDR3 protein: CASSPRRQGGTGELFF. In DNA form, the CDR3 reads TGTGCCAGCTCACCACGAAGACAGGGAGGAACCGGGGAGCTGTTTTTT. The chain combines TRBV18 with TRBJ2-2, with TRBD1 as a possible D gene (7 bases). Germline CDR1 KGHSH, CDR2 LQKENI. The CDR3 contains 16 residues. V lost 1 base, J lost 5 bases, and 14 bases lay in between.

J is TRBJ1-3 and V is TRBV30; no firm D call. The V gene lost 4 bases and the J gene lost 0 bases, with 4 bases spanning the gap. The CDR3 has 12 amino acids. CDR1 and CDR2 from the germline V gene are GTSNPN and SVGIG (reference sequence). CDR3 sequence (DNA): TGTGCCTGGACGAGCTCTGGAAACACCATATATTTT. Amino acids: CAWTSSGNTIYF.

V gene TRBV19 combines with J gene TRBJ1-6, with D unresolved. The CDR3 is made up of 15 amino acids. Trimming stripped 2 bases from V and 0 bases from J, with 5 bases between. Germline V gives CDR1 LNHDA, CDR2 SQIVND (reference sequence). The CDR3 region has the DNA TGTGCCAGTAGTATAATTAGCTCCTATAATTCACCCCTCCACTTT. It encodes CASSIISSYNSPLHF.

V gene TRBV6-5 combines with J gene TRBJ1-1; tentative D call: TRBD1 (5 bases). Germline CDR1 is MNHEY and CDR2 is SVGAGI. The CDR3 is 15 amino acids. Trimming took off 4 bases at V and 0 bases at J, with 12 bases between the two ends. The CDR3 sequence: CASSSSYRMNTEAFF. CDR3 sequence (DNA): TGTGCCAGCAGTTCCTCTTACAGGATGAACACTGAAGCTTTCTTT.

This clone was detected once. The chain employs TRBV7-9 and TRBJ1-1, with D possibly matching TRBD1 (6 bases). This CDR3 has 13 residues. The V and J ends lost 5 bases and 5 bases respectively, with 12 bases between them. Germline CDR1 reads SEHNR; CDR2 reads FQNEAQ (reference sequence). CDR3 sequence: CASSRQVGTEAFF. CDR3 nucleotides: TGTGCCAGCAGCCGACAGGTAGGAACTGAAGCTTTCTTT.

The chain links TRBV15 to TRBJ1-1; TRBD1 might be the D (6 bases). The ends were cut back, 0 bases at V and 3 bases at J, with 14 bases in the middle. The length of the CDR3 is 16 residues. CDR1 and CDR2 from the germline V gene are LNHNV and YYDKDF (reference sequence). As DNA, the CDR3 is TGTGCCACCAGCAGAGATAGTGGGGGCAGGGACACTGAAGCTTTCTTT. This sequence encodes CATSRDSGGRDTEAFF.